The entry below gives a single T cell receptor (beta chain) sequence along with its context. Its target is not known. These data come from a study of siplizumab effects on memory and regulatory T cells. Study observations and caveats: Memory cells that were CD4+ and unstimulated gave rise to alloreactive sequences, which siplizumab significantly reduced. The alloresponse seemed to draw substantially on naive T cells, which appeared more diverse than memory cells. A naive or memory phenotype could not be assigned to roughly 75-96% of the proliferating CD4+ or CD8+ clones. A minor share of alloreactive clones matched unstimulated subsets.

Trimming pared 7 bases from V and 2 bases from J, leaving 17 bases between. The germline gives CDR1 SNHLY, CDR2 FYNNEI. This CDR3 has 16 amino acids. The table came from immunoSEQ multiplex PCR; TCRdb's copy has only in-frame clones and leaves some out. The sample lists some 99,000 clones; 92% were seen once. The gene calls are TRBV2 and TRBJ2-2; tentative D call: TRBD2 (7 bases). The source of this sequence is a human donor in good health. Sequenced material: Tregs sorted from blood. The CDR3 sequence: CASNGGAGSNTGELFF. CDR3 nucleotide sequence: TGTGCCAGCAATGGGGGGGCAGGGAGTAACACCGGGGAGCTGTTTTTT. The entire variable domain, with the rest obtained from reference TRBV2 and TRBJ2-2, is as follows: EPEVTQTPSHQVTQMGQEVILRCVPISNHLYFYWYRQILGQKVEFLVSFYNNEISEKSEIFDDQFSVERPDGSNFTLKIRSTKLEDSAMYFCASNGGAGSNTGELFFGEGSRLTVL.